These 7 T cell receptor beta chains share one sample of origin, sequenced in a study of human T cells and chemical hapten exposure. In TCRdb, the RACE reads were re-called with MiXCR into one record per CDR3 protein. This repertoire shows nearly 350,000 distinct CDR3 sequences, about 7% found once; its top ten account for 7.5% to 8.5%. The sample's time point: patch test 1, 2 weeks after DPC sensitization. Described treatment: therapeutic diphenylcyclopropenone sensitization with weekly scalp DPC. The source material was whole blood, sampled in connection with sensitization to the hapten diphenylcyclopropenone (DPC). These receptors all come from a woman under 30 with alopecia areata. Some clones in this sample may be carry-over from other donors' samples.

The CDR3 loop reads CAISESAGGNTIYF. For the CDR3, the DNA is TGTGCCATCAGTGAGTCGGCAGGGGGAAACACCATATATTTT. The chain recombines TRBV10-3 with TRBJ1-3, with D possibly matching TRBD1 (5 bases). Germline loops: CDR1 ENHRY, CDR2 SYGVKD. CDR3 length: 14 residues. V was pared by 0 bases and J by 4 bases, with 7 bases between.

This clonotype was seen only a few times. The V gene is TRBV5-1, the J gene TRBJ1-4; no clear D gene. V dropped 4 bases and J dropped 0 bases, with 7 bases sitting between them. Germline CDR1 and CDR2: SGHRS and YFSETQ. This CDR3 has 14 residues. The CDR3 is CASSPAATNEKLFF. CDR3 coding DNA: TGCGCCAGCAGCCCGGCAGCAACTAATGAAAAACTGTTTTTT.

A few counts support this clonotype. The V and J genes are TRBV7-2 and TRBJ1-5, with 7 nucleotides matching TRBD1. The CDR3 contains 15 residues. CDR1 SGHTA and CDR2 FQGNSA come from the germline V gene. The J segment lost 1 base and the V segment lost 3 bases, leaving 3 bases of the junction unmatched. CDR3 sequence reads: CASSFTGASNQPQHF. CDR3 coding DNA: TGTGCCAGCAGCTTTACAGGGGCAAGCAATCAGCCCCAGCATTTT.

This clonotype appeared a few times. The CDR3 DNA reads TGCAGTGCTTCGGGACAACACTCTGGAAACACCATATATTTT. It specifies CSASGQHSGNTIYF. The chain couples TRBV20-1 to TRBJ1-3, with TRBD1 as a possible D gene (6 bases). The CDR3 is made up of 14 amino acids. From germline, CDR1 is DFQATT and CDR2 SNEGSKA (reference sequence). Between the trimmed V and J ends, which lost 5 bases and 0 bases, there was a span of 11 bases.

This clonotype was counted only a few times. The chain employs TRBV7-9 and TRBJ2-7, with D possibly matching TRBD2 (7 bases). This CDR3 region has 16 residues. Germline V lookup: CDR1 SEHNR, CDR2 FQNEAQ (reference sequence). Trimming left V 1 base short and J 5 bases short, with 18 bases between. The CDR3 DNA sequence: TGTGCCAGCAGCTTAGGATTCGGAGGGGGGGCCCACGAGCAGTACTTC. Protein product: CASSLGFGGGAHEQYF.

This clonotype was found a few times. The chain is built from TRBV6-2 or TRBV6-3 and TRBJ2-1; 12 nucleotides line up with TRBD2. The length of the CDR3 is 13 residues. J was trimmed by 15 bases and V by 6 bases; bases with no gene match: 9. CDR1 and CDR2 from the germline V gene are MNHEY and SVGEGT. The CDR3 DNA is TGTGCCAGCAGAACTAGCGGGGGGCAGGCCGGGTTCTTC. Its protein is CASRTSGGQAGFF.

The CDR3 DNA follows: TGTGCCAGCAGCCGTGGGGAGGGTACCTATGGCTACACCTTC. Translating it yields CASSRGEGTYGYTF. The chain carries TRBV12-3 or TRBV12-4 and TRBJ1-2; D gene unclear. The CDR3 has 14 amino acids. The V end was cut by 6 bases, the J end by 4 bases, with 15 bases between.